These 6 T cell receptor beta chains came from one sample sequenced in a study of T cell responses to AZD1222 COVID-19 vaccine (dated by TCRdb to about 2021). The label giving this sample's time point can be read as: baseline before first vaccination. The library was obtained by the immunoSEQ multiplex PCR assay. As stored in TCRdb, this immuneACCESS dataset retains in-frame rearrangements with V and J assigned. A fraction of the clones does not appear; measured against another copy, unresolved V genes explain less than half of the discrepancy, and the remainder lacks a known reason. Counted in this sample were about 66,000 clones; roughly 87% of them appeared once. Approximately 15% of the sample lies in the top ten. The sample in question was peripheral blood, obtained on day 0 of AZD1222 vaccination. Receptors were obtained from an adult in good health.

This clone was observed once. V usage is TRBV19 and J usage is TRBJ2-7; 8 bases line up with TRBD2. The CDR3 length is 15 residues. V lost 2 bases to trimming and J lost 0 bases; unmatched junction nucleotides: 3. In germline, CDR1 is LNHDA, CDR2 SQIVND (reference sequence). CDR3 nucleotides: TGTGCCAGTAGTATACAAGCGGGAGTCTCCTACGAGCAGTACTTC. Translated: CASSIQAGVSYEQYF.

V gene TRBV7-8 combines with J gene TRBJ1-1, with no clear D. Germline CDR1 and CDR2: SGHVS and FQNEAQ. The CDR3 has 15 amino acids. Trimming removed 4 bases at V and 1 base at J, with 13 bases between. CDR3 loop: CASSSTGPWNTEAFF. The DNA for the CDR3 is TGTGCCAGCAGCTCAACCGGGCCATGGAACACTGAAGCTTTCTTT.

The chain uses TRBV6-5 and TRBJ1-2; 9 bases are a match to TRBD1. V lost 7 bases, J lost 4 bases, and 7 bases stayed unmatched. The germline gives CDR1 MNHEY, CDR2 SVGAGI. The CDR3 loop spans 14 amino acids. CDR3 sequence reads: CASIRTGDGYGYTF. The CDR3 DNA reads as TGTGCCAGCATCCGGACAGGGGATGGCTATGGCTACACCTTC.

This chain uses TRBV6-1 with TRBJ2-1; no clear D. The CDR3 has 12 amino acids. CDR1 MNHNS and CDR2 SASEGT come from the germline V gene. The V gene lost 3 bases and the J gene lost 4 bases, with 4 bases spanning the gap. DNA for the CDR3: TGTGCCAGCAGTGAGCAGTACAATGAGCAGTTCTTC. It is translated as CASSEQYNEQFF.

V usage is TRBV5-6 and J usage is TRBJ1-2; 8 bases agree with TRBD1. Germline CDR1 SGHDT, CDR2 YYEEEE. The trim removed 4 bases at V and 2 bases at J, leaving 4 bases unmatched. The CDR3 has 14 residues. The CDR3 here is CASSPGTGNYGYTF. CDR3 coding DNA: TGTGCCAGCAGCCCTGGGACAGGCAACTATGGCTACACCTTC.

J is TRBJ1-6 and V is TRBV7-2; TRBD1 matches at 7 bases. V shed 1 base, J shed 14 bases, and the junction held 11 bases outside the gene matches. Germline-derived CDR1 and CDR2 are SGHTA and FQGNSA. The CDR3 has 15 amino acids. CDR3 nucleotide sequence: TGTGCCAGCAGCTTAGACAGGGGACCCTCTTTCTCCCTCCACTTT. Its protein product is CASSLDRGPSFSLHF.